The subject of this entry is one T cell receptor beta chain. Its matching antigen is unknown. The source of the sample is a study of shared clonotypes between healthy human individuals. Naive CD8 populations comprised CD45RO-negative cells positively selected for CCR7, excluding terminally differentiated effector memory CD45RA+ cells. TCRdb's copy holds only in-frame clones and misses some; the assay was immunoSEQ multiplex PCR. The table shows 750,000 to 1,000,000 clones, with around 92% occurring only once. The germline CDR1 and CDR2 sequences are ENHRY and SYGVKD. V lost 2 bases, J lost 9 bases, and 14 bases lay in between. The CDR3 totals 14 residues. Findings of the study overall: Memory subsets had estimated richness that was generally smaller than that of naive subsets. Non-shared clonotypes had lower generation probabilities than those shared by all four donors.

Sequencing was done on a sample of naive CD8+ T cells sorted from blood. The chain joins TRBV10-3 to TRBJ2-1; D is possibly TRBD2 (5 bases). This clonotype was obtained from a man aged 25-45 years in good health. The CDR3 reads CAISEPPAGVEQFF. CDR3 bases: TGTGCCATCAGTGAGCCACCTGCGGGCGTTGAGCAGTTCTTC.